This record covers a single TCR beta chain. Its target is not known. A read error may be the cause here, since a much bigger clone is one base away. Germline CDR1 reads LNHNV; CDR2 reads YYDKDF (reference sequence). The CDR3 runs 13 residues. The record originates from a study of T-cell reconstitution after alpha-beta-depleted transplantation in children. General study results and limits: It was reported that alpha-beta T cells came from several hundred expanded graft clones (about two months after transplant).

Unique molecular identifiers were incorporated when the TCRbeta library was constructed. One entry per CDR3 protein, called by TCRdb with MiXCR from the PCR reads. The sample carries fewer than 250,000 distinct CDR3 sequences, under 20% recorded once. This material consisted of PBMCs, mostly from graft donor cells, taken 360 days after TCRalphabeta/CD19-depleted stem cell transplant. This chain links TRBV15 with TRBJ1-1; no firm D call. This clonotype was obtained from a male patient aged 2 to 10 who had a stem cell transplant for acute lymphoblastic leukemia, so the T cells may come from the graft donor. Here the CDR3 DNA reads TGTGGCACCAGCAGAGATCTTACAGATGAAGCTTTCTTT. This sequence encodes CGTSRDLTDEAFF. Drawing the rest from reference TRBV15 and TRBJ1-1, the complete variable domain is DAMVIQNPRYQVTQFGKPVTLSCSQTLNHNVMYWYQQKSSQAPKLLFHYYDKDFNNEADTPDNFQSRRPNTSFCFLDIRSPGLGDTAMYLCGTSRDLTDEAFFGQGTRLTVV.